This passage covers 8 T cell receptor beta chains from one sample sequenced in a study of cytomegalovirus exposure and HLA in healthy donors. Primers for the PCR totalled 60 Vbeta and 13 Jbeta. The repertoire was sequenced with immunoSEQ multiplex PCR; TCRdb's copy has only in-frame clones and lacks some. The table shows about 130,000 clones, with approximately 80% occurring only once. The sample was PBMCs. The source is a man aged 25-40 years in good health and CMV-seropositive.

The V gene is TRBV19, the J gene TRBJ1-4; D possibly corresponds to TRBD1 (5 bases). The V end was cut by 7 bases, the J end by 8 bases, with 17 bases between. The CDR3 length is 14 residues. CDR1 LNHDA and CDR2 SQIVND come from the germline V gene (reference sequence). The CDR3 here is CASTPPGGREKLFF. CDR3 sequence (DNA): TGTGCCAGTACCCCGCCCGGGGGTCGGGAAAAACTGTTTTTT.

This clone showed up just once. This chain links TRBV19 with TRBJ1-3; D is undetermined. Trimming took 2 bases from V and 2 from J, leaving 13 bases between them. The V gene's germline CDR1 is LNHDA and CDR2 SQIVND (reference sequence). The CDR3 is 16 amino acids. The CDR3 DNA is TGTGCCAGTAGTATAAGTTTCGGGATACCTGGAAACACCATATATTTT. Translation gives CASSISFGIPGNTIYF. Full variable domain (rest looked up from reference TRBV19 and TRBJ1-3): DGGITQSPKYLFRKEGQNVTLSCEQNLNHDAMYWYRQDPGQGLRLIYYSQIVNDFQKGDIAEGYSVSREKKESFPLTVTSAQKNPTAFYLCASSISFGIPGNTIYFGEGSWLTVV.

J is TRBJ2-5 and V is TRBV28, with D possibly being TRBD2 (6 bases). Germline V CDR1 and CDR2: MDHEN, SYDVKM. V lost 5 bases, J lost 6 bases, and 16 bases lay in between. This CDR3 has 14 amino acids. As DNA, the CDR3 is TGTGCCAGCAGTCGGACTAATTCAATGAAGACCCAGTACTTC. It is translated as CASSRTNSMKTQYF.

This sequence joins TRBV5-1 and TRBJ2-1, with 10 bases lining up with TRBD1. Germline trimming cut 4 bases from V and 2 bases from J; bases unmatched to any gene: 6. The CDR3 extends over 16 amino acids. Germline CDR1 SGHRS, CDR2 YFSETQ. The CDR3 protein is CASSATGGSTYNEQFF. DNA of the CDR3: TGCGCCAGCAGCGCGACAGGGGGCAGTACCTACAATGAGCAGTTCTTC. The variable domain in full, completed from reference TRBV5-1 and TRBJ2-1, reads KAGVTQTPRYLIKTRGQQVTLSCSPISGHRSVSWYQQTPGQGLQFLFEYFSETQRNKGNFPGRFSGRQFSNSRSEMNVSTLELGDSALYLCASSATGGSTYNEQFFGPGTRLTVL.

CDR3 region: CASSIFAEDYEQYF. DNA of the CDR3: TGTGCCAGTAGTATCTTCGCGGAGGACTACGAGCAGTACTTC. The genes are TRBV19 and TRBJ2-5, with D possibly TRBD2 on 5 matching bases. The assigned J gene may be wrong: the sequence end matches TRBJ2-7 better. The length of the CDR3 is 14 residues. Germline loops: CDR1 LNHDA, CDR2 SQIVND (reference sequence).

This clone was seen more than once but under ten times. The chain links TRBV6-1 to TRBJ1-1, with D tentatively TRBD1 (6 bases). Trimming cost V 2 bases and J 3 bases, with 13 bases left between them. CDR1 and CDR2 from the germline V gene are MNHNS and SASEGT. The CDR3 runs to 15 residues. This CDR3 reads CASSESTGEYTEAFF. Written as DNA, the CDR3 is TGTGCCAGCAGTGAATCGACAGGTGAATACACTGAAGCTTTCTTT.

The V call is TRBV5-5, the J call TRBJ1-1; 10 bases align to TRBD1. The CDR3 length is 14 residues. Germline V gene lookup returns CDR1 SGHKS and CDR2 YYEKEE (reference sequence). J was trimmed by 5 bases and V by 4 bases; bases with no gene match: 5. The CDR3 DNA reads TGTGCCAGCAGCCCGGGACAGGGGCGGACTGAAGCTTTCTTT. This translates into CASSPGQGRTEAFF.

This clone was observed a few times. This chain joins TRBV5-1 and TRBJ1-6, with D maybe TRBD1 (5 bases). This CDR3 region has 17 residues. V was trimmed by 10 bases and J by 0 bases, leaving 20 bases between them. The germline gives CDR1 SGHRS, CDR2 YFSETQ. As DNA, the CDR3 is TGCGCCGCCAGTCGGAGGGGTAAGAGCTCCTATAATTCACCCCTCCACTTT. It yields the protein CAASRRGKSSYNSPLHF.